The 29 T cell receptor beta chains below come from one sample, sequenced in a study of early T cells in non-severe SARS-CoV-2 infection. A single record per CDR3 protein comes from TCRdb applying MiXCR to the 5' RACE reads. The sample has about 69,000 distinct CDR3 sequences; about 11% are singletons. Sequenced input: whole blood. These receptors originate from an adult who was a healthcare worker with PCR-confirmed SARS-CoV-2 infection or an uninfected control (not recorded which).

This clonotype was observed a handful of times. V is TRBV5-1 and J is TRBJ1-6; maybe TRBD1 (6 bases). Germline values: CDR1 SGHRS, CDR2 YFSETQ. V was trimmed by 2 bases and J by 9 bases, leaving 15 bases between them. The CDR3 spans 15 residues. The CDR3 reads CASSFEGGGSSPLHF. CDR3 coding DNA: TGCGCCAGCAGCTTCGAGGGGGGTGGAAGTTCACCCCTCCACTTT. Full variable domain (outside the CDR3, taken from reference TRBV5-1 and TRBJ1-6): KAGVTQTPRYLIKTRGQQVTLSCSPISGHRSVSWYQQTPGQGLQFLFEYFSETQRNKGNFPGRFSGRQFSNSRSEMNVSTLELGDSALYLCASSFEGGGSSPLHFGNGTRLTVT.

A few counts support this clonotype. The CDR3 DNA follows: TGTGCCAGCAGCCAGGCCGGGGGAGAAGGACAGCCCCAGCATTTT. This codes for CASSQAGGEGQPQHF. The rearrangement uses TRBV3-1 and TRBJ1-5; possibly TRBD1 for D (5 bases). The CDR3 length is 15 residues. Between the trimmed V and J ends, which lost 3 bases and 7 bases, there was a span of 16 bases. Germline V gene lookup returns CDR1 LGHDT and CDR2 YNNKEL (reference sequence). The full variable domain, rest sourced from reference TRBV3-1 and TRBJ1-5, is DTAVSQTPKYLVTQMGNDKSIKCEQNLGHDTMYWYKQDSKKFLKIMFSYNNKELIINETVPNRFSPKSPDKAHLNLHINSLELGDSAVYFCASSQAGGEGQPQHFGDGTRLSIL.

The CDR3: CASSGLGSYGYTF. Here the CDR3 DNA reads TGTGCCAGCAGTGGACTTGGAAGCTATGGCTACACCTTC. The chain combines TRBV25-1 with TRBJ1-2; no definite D call. The germline V and J ends were trimmed by 4 bases and 4 bases, with 10 bases remaining between them. Germline V lookup: CDR1 MGHDK, CDR2 SYGVNS. This CDR3 is built from 13 residues.

This clonotype was counted at least ten times. This chain connects TRBV5-1 to TRBJ1-1, with 8 bases that match TRBD1. Germline-derived CDR1 and CDR2 are SGHRS and YFSETQ. Trimming removed 6 bases from V and 1 base from J; junction bases left unmatched: 5. CDR3 size: 14 residues. The CDR3 loop is CASTRQGRNTEAFF. In DNA, the CDR3 is TGCGCCAGCACGAGACAGGGGAGGAACACTGAAGCTTTCTTT.

This clonotype occurred a few times. This chain connects TRBV6-1 to TRBJ1-1; TRBD1 matches 7 bases. Losses at the gene ends were 6 bases for V and 4 bases for J; bases not matched to a gene: 5. CDR1 and CDR2 (germline): MNHNS, SASEGT. The CDR3 totals 13 residues. The CDR3 DNA reads as TGTGCCAGCAGGGACAGGTCAGTCACTGAAGCTTTCTTT. Protein sequence: CASRDRSVTEAFF.

V gene TRBV20-1 combines with J gene TRBJ2-3; 12 positions agree with TRBD2. The V gene end was trimmed by 6 bases and the J gene end by 0 bases; junction bases not matched to a gene: 4. The CDR3 consists of 15 residues. Germline V gene sequence: CDR1 DFQATT, CDR2 SNEGSKA (reference sequence). The CDR3 DNA is TGCAGTGCGGTCGGACTAGCGGGGAGCACAGATACGCAGTATTTT. Protein sequence: CSAVGLAGSTDTQYF.

The rearrangement joins TRBV2 to TRBJ2-7, with 9 bases fitting TRBD1. Trimming cost V 3 bases and J 4 bases; bases outside gene matches: 4. Germline assignment: CDR1 SNHLY and CDR2 FYNNEI. This CDR3 is 14 amino acids long. The CDR3 spells CASSEFGQGYEQYF. CDR3 DNA: TGTGCCAGCAGTGAGTTTGGACAGGGGTACGAGCAGTACTTC.

The V call is TRBV14, the J call TRBJ2-7; 8 bases fit TRBD1. There are 14 residues in the CDR3. J gave up 2 bases and V 3 bases, and 3 bases lay outside the gene matches. Germline CDR1 SGHDN, CDR2 FVKESK. CDR3 DNA: TGTGCCAGCAGCCAGAGGACAGGGACCTACGAGCAGTACTTC. Translated: CASSQRTGTYEQYF.

This clonotype has just a few counts. This chain uses TRBV7-9 with TRBJ1-1; no clear D. CDR3 length equals 12 residues. The V gene lost 3 bases and the J gene lost 6 bases, with 8 bases spanning the gap. Per germline, CDR1 SEHNR and CDR2 FQNEAQ (reference sequence). CDR3 bases: TGTGCCAGCAGCTTGAGTAGGGCTGAAGCTTTCTTT. Amino acid sequence: CASSLSRAEAFF.

This clonotype showed up just a few times. The chain is built from TRBV20-1 and TRBJ2-1; the D is unclear. This CDR3 is built from 12 residues. The V gene lost 7 bases and the J gene lost 6 bases, with 13 bases spanning the gap. The germline CDR1 and CDR2 sequences are DFQATT and SNEGSKA (reference sequence). In DNA, the CDR3 is TGCAGTGTAACTTACCCTCCCAATGAGCAGTTCTTC. This sequence encodes CSVTYPPNEQFF.

This clonotype was seen repeatedly, ten times or more. V is TRBV7-9 and J is TRBJ2-2, with D tentatively TRBD2 (5 bases). The V gene lost 1 base and the J gene lost 0 bases, with 12 bases spanning the gap. Germline CDR1 is SEHNR and CDR2 is FQNEAQ (reference sequence). The length of the CDR3 is 17 residues. The CDR3 reads CASSLDWGAPNTGELFF. The CDR3 DNA reads TGTGCCAGCAGCTTAGATTGGGGAGCCCCGAACACCGGGGAGCTGTTTTTT.

This clonotype has a handful of counts. The chain couples TRBV7-7 to TRBJ2-5; possibly TRBD2 for D (6 bases). Germline V lookup: CDR1 SSHAT, CDR2 FNYEAQ (reference sequence). The V end lost 0 bases, the J end lost 4 bases, and 9 bases lay between the germline ends. The CDR3 runs 14 residues. CDR3 nucleotide sequence: TGTGCCAGCAGCTTAGCCCCGGGGGTAGAGACCCAGTACTTC. Amino acids: CASSLAPGVETQYF.

V gene TRBV9 combines with J gene TRBJ2-2; a weak D match, TRBD2 (5 bases). Germline V lookup: CDR1 SGDLS, CDR2 YYNGEE. This CDR3 is 13 amino acids long. V dropped 3 bases and J dropped 4 bases, with 7 bases sitting between them. The CDR3: CASSDEGTGELFF. The DNA of the CDR3 is TGTGCCAGCAGCGACGAGGGCACCGGGGAGCTGTTTTTT.

This clonotype was detected only a few times. The CDR3 DNA is TGCGCCAGCAGCGGGGGGATAGGCGCGGAGACCCAGTACTTC. Translation: CASSGGIGAETQYF. The chain recombines TRBV4-3 with TRBJ2-5; weak D call: TRBD2 (6 bases). Trimming removed 5 bases from V and 5 bases from J, with 15 bases in between. The germline V gene has CDR1 LGHNA and CDR2 YSLEER. This CDR3 contains 14 residues.

This clonotype was seen at least ten times. The chain joins TRBV6-2 or TRBV6-3 to TRBJ1-1; D remains ambiguous. V dropped 4 bases and J dropped 3 bases, with 9 bases sitting between them. Germline CDR1 reads MNHEY; CDR2 reads SVGEGT. CDR3 size: 13 residues. CDR3 nucleotides: TGTGCCAGCAGTTTCGTGGTTGACACTGAAGCTTTCTTT. It encodes CASSFVVDTEAFF.

This clonotype came up many times. The chain links TRBV3-1 to TRBJ1-1; D unclear. The germline V gene has CDR1 LGHDT and CDR2 YNNKEL (reference sequence). The CDR3 extends over 13 amino acids. V was cut by 4 bases and J by 5 bases, with 11 bases left in between. CDR3 loop: CASSRNVETEAFF. Written as DNA, the CDR3 is TGTGCCAGCAGCCGTAACGTGGAGACTGAAGCTTTCTTT.

The chain joins TRBV2 to TRBJ2-1, with no clear D. CDR1 and CDR2 (germline): SNHLY, FYNNEI. The ends were cut back, 6 bases at V and 3 bases at J, with 12 bases in the middle. The CDR3 totals 14 residues. The CDR3 region has the DNA TGTGCCAGCAGCGCCCGTGGCTTCTACAATGAGCAGTTCTTC. Its protein is CASSARGFYNEQFF.

For this clonotype: At one end the junction does not follow the germline gene, possibly because of a read error. This chain joins TRBV5-5 and TRBJ1-3; D not certain. This CDR3 region has 14 residues. Germline values: CDR1 SGHKS, CDR2 YYEKEE (reference sequence). In DNA, the CDR3 is TGTGCCTGCAGCTTCACTGGGGCTGGAAACACCATATATTTT. Translated, it gives CACSFTGAGNTIYF. The full variable domain, rest sourced from reference TRBV5-5 and TRBJ1-3, is DAGVTQSPTHLIKTRGQQVTLRCSPISGHKSVSWYQQVLGQGPQFIFQYYEKEERGRGNFPDRFSARQFPNYSSELNVNALLLGDSALYLCACSFTGAGNTIYFGEGSWLTVV.

The table lists this clonotype with a few counts. The chain is built from TRBV29-1 and TRBJ2-1, with D unclear. The CDR3 sequence is 14 residues long. Germline V CDR1 and CDR2: SQVTM, ANQGSEA. The germline V and J ends were trimmed by 7 bases and 0 bases, with 13 bases remaining between them. The chain's CDR3 is CSAGPGSSYNEQFF. The CDR3, as DNA: TGCAGCGCCGGGCCAGGCAGCTCCTACAATGAGCAGTTCTTC.

Many counts were recorded for this clonotype. The chain's CDR3 is CASSAGPNYEQYF. For the CDR3, the DNA is TGTGCCAGCAGCGCAGGGCCTAACTACGAGCAGTACTTC. This chain links TRBV7-6 with TRBJ2-7, with D possibly TRBD1 on 5 matching bases. CDR1 SGHVS and CDR2 FNYEAQ come from the germline V gene. The CDR3 runs to 13 residues. V lost 5 bases to trimming and J lost 3 bases, with 11 bases between them.

This clonotype was detected a few times. The chain carries TRBV11-2 and TRBJ2-1; D ambiguous. This CDR3 has 13 residues. Germline-derived CDR1 and CDR2 are SGHAT and FQNNGV. V was trimmed by 6 bases and J by 4 bases, leaving 10 bases between them. CDR3 in DNA: TGTGCCAGCAGATCCGGGTCGTACAATGAGCAGTTCTTC. The encoded protein is CASRSGSYNEQFF.

Ten or more counts support this clonotype. In DNA, the CDR3 is TGCAGTGCTAGTGGGCTAGCGGGGGGAGGAGATACGCAGTATTTT. Its protein is CSASGLAGGGDTQYF. The chain combines TRBV20-1 with TRBJ2-3; TRBD2 aligns across 11 bases. The length of the CDR3 is 15 residues. Trimming at V came to 3 bases and at J to 5 bases, leaving 7 bases not matched to a gene. Germline V CDR1 and CDR2: DFQATT, SNEGSKA (reference sequence).

This clonotype was seen once. The gene calls are TRBV7-9 and TRBJ2-1; TRBD1 is a possible D gene (5 bases). Germline loops: CDR1 SEHNR, CDR2 FQNEAQ (reference sequence). The CDR3 length is 15 residues. V was trimmed by 3 bases and J by 5 bases, leaving 14 bases between them. The CDR3 sequence is CASSFGFRADNEQFF. The CDR3 DNA is TGTGCCAGCAGCTTTGGTTTCAGGGCTGACAATGAGCAGTTCTTC.

This clonotype was seen repeatedly, ten times or more. V is TRBV20-1 and J is TRBJ1-4, with a possible D match to TRBD1 (6 bases). V dropped 6 bases and J dropped 5 bases, with 16 bases sitting between them. This CDR3 is built from 14 residues. Germline assignment: CDR1 DFQATT and CDR2 SNEGSKA (reference sequence). CDR3 nucleotides: TGCAGTGCAAGCCCCGGGACACACAATGAAAAACTGTTTTTT. Translation: CSASPGTHNEKLFF.

A word on this clonotype: The junction does not match germline at one end; this may be a read error. The chain employs TRBV5-1 and TRBJ2-1; 7 positions match TRBD2. The CDR3 is made up of 17 amino acids. Per germline, CDR1 SGHRS and CDR2 YFSETQ. CDR3 protein: CASSYSPGGGRLNEQLF. In nucleotides, the CDR3 is TGCGCCAGCAGCTATTCCCCTGGGGGAGGGCGGCTCAATGAGCAGCTCTTC.

This chain uses TRBV7-2 with TRBJ1-2; tentatively, D is TRBD1 (5 bases). V was trimmed by 5 bases and J by 4 bases, leaving 11 bases between them. Per germline, CDR1 SGHTA and CDR2 FQGNSA. The CDR3 covers 13 residues. CDR3 loop: CASSTTVFYGYTF. The CDR3 region has the DNA TGTGCCAGCAGCACGACAGTCTTCTATGGCTACACCTTC.

V is TRBV7-6 and J is TRBJ2-1; 8 bases are shared with TRBD2. V lost 3 bases to trimming and J lost 4 bases; unmatched junction nucleotides: 2. Germline-derived CDR1 and CDR2 are SGHVS and FNYEAQ. The CDR3 extends over 14 amino acids. The CDR3 protein is CASSFSGEYNEQFF. The CDR3, as DNA: TGTGCCAGCAGCTTTAGCGGGGAATACAATGAGCAGTTCTTC. Full variable domain (missing parts from reference TRBV7-6 and TRBJ2-1): GAGVSQSPRYKVTKRGQDVALRCDPISGHVSLYWYRQALGQGPEFLTYFNYEAQQDKSGLPNDRFSAERPEGSISTLTIQRTEQRDSAMYRCASSFSGEYNEQFFGPGTRLTVL.

This clonotype was found a few times. The genes are TRBV5-8 and TRBJ1-4, with D possibly TRBD1 on 5 matching bases. V was clipped by 7 bases and J by 4 bases, with 17 bases between them. Germline CDR1 and CDR2: SGHTS and YDEGEE. The CDR3 covers 15 residues. Here the CDR3 DNA reads TGTGCCAGCTTAAGAAGTGGGACGGGTAATGAAAAACTGTTTTTT. It translates to CASLRSGTGNEKLFF.

The chain carries TRBV5-1 and TRBJ2-5; tentatively, D is TRBD2 (6 bases). Germline V lookup: CDR1 SGHRS, CDR2 YFSETQ. Trimming left V 2 bases short and J 3 bases short, with 8 bases between. CDR3 length: 13 residues. CDR3 sequence reads: CASSLGGEETQYF. The DNA for the CDR3 is TGCGCCAGCAGCTTAGGAGGGGAAGAGACCCAGTACTTC.